This T cell receptor (beta chain) appears in the sequencing data of a study of T cell repertoires in cytomegalovirus infection. As for the study in general: Used in the study were CMV epitopes, some recently identified and HLA-C-restricted, others well-studied and HLA-B-restricted. Public TCR beta signatures provided an indication of both CMV infection and a matching HLA type. Study-level results: Clonotypes of TCR beta that were HLA-C-restricted and CMV-specific dominated the ex vivo response.

In its sample, this clonotype was seen many times. Its antigen is currently unknown. Trimming stripped 2 bases from V and 3 bases from J, with 13 bases between. The germline gives CDR1 SGHVS, CDR2 FNYEAQ. The CDR3 consists of 15 residues. TCRdb independently ran MiXCR on the reads; one entry per CDR3 protein. Found here are about 700,000 distinct CDR3 sequences, roughly 33% of them singletons; the top ten hold about 20%. The genes are TRBV7-6 and TRBJ1-1, with a possible D match to TRBD1 (5 bases). This receptor was taken from a human donor in good health (CMV status not recorded). Some clones in this sample may be carry-over from other donors' samples. The specimen comprised cultured PBMCs, sampled from culture after CMV antigen stimulation. CDR3 DNA sequence: TGTGCCAGCAGCTTATTGGGGCCATGGGACACTGAAGCTTTCTTT. Translation gives CASSLLGPWDTEAFF.